The entry below gives a single TCR beta chain sequence along with its context. Only in-frame clones appear in the TCRdb table, and some are missing; sequencing was by immunoSEQ multiplex PCR. The top ten hold over 1.5% of the sample, which has roughly 250,000 clones, approximately 84% seen once. The data derive from a study of blood T cell repertoires in COVID-19. J gave up 6 bases and V 0 bases, and 5 bases lay outside the gene matches. Looked up from germline, CDR1 is SGHDN and CDR2 is FVKESK. This CDR3 comprises 15 residues. The specimen sequenced was peripheral blood. This TCR was sampled from a woman older than 75 with acute or convalescent COVID-19. The V gene is TRBV14, the J gene TRBJ1-2; TRBD1 matches 9 bases. The CDR3: CASSQEARTGDGYTF. For the CDR3, the DNA is TGTGCCAGCAGCCAAGAAGCCAGGACAGGGGATGGCTACACCTTC.